This is a list of T cell receptor beta chains from one sample in a study of blood T cell repertoires in COVID-19. The repertoire was sequenced with immunoSEQ multiplex PCR; TCRdb's copy has only in-frame clones and lacks some. The sample has around 83,000 clones, about 89% seen once. Sequenced input: peripheral blood. These receptors were obtained from a man between 65 and 80 years old with active or convalescent COVID-19. Both conserved end residues are part of each CDR3. A D gene is named only where the DNA matches it firmly. Some rows have no size entry. The others give once, few or many, or a class for an expanded clone.

v_gene,d_gene,j_gene,abundance,len,CDR3nt,CDR3aa
TRBV3-1/TRBV3-2,TRBD2,TRBJ2-1,.,16,TGTGCCAGCAGCCGGAGTGCGGGAGGGCCGAGCGATGAGCAGTTCTTC,CASSRSAGGPSDEQFF
TRBV28,.,TRBJ1-1,once,12,TGTGCCAGCAGTCCAAAGAACACTGAAGCTTTCTTT,CASSPKNTEAFF
TRBV30,TRBD2,TRBJ2-7,.,13,TGTGCCTGGAGTACCGCGGGAGCTGGTGAGCAGTACTTC,CAWSTAGAGEQYF
TRBV4-3,TRBD1,TRBJ2-2,.,15,TGCGCCAGCAGCCATGGGACAGTCCTCACCGGGGAGCTGTTTTTT,CASSHGTVLTGELFF
TRBV19,TRBD2,TRBJ2-1,.,16,TGTGCCAGTAGTTTAAGTAGCGGGAGTGTTCTGAATGAGCAGTTCTTC,CASSLSSGSVLNEQFF
TRBV7-2,TRBD1,TRBJ1-3,few,13,TGTGCCAGCGGCCGGGACAGCGGAAACACCATATATTTT,CASGRDSGNTIYF
TRBV6-5,.,TRBJ1-3,.,16,TGTGCCAGCAGTTACTCGATATCCAGCTCTGGAAACACCATATATTTT,CASSYSISSSGNTIYF
TRBV5-1,TRBD1,TRBJ1-2,.,14,TGCGCCAGCAGCCGCGGGGACAGGGAAGGTGGCTACACCTTC,CASSRGDREGGYTF
TRBV7-8,.,TRBJ1-1,.,16,TGTGCCAGCAGCTTATCCGGAGGGGCGGTGAACACTGAAGCTTTCTTT,CASSLSGGAVNTEAFF
TRBV19,TRBD2,TRBJ2-4,.,15,TGTGCCAGTACCCCTAGCGGATTAGCCAAAAACATTCAGTACTTC,CASTPSGLAKNIQYF
TRBV6-2/TRBV6-3,.,TRBJ2-7,.,13,TGTGCCAGCAGTTTAGCGGCGACCCGGGAGCAGTACTTC,CASSLAATREQYF
TRBV5-1,.,TRBJ2-7,.,15,TGCGCCAGCACCTGGGGTAGCGGAGGGGCCTACGAGCAGTACTTC,CASTWGSGGAYEQYF
TRBV7-4,.,TRBJ2-7,.,16,TGTGCCAGCAGCCGCCCACAGGGAGAGCTTTCCTACGAGCAGTACTTC,CASSRPQGELSYEQYF
TRBV30,TRBD1,TRBJ1-1,.,16,TGTGCCTGGACCTTACGAGGGGACAGGGGGCACACTGAAGCTTTCTTT,CAWTLRGDRGHTEAFF
TRBV5-8,TRBD1,TRBJ1-1,.,15,TGTGCCAGCAGCGCACCCGACAGGGGGCAAACTGAAGCTTTCTTT,CASSAPDRGQTEAFF
TRBV20-1,.,TRBJ1-1,.,14,TGCAGTGCTATTGACTCCCAGGGGCACACTGAAGCTTTCTTT,CSAIDSQGHTEAFF
TRBV5-1,.,TRBJ1-1,.,14,TGCGCCAGCAGCTCCACGGGACATTCCACTGAAGCTTTCTTT,CASSSTGHSTEAFF
TRBV18,.,TRBJ1-4,.,13,TGTGCCAGCTCACCACCGGGGGGGGAAAAACTGTTTTTT,CASSPPGGEKLFF
TRBV19,TRBD1,TRBJ1-4,.,14,TGTGCCAAAGCTAGGACAGGATTAAATGAAAAACTGTTTTTT,CAKARTGLNEKLFF
TRBV30,.,TRBJ1-1,.,13,TGTGCCTGGAGAAGGGAGTATAACACTGAAGCTTTCTTT,CAWRREYNTEAFF
TRBV19,TRBD1,TRBJ1-2,.,16,TGTGCCAGTAGTATGGGTCGCGGGACAGCAATCTATGGCTACACCTTC,CASSMGRGTAIYGYTF
TRBV4-1,TRBD2,TRBJ2-5,.,15,TGCGCCAGCAGCCAAGATGGGACTAGCGGAGAGACCCAGTACTTC,CASSQDGTSGETQYF